Each of the 30 T cell receptor beta chains below was sequenced from the same sample in a study of molecular identifiers for immune sequencing clone quantification. MiXCR, applied by TCRdb to the PCR reads, yields one record per CDR3 protein. The table shows approximately 670,000 distinct CDR3 sequences, with about 20% occurring only once. Sequenced material: naive CD8+ T cells from blood, with Jurkat cell RNA spiked in. The subset is: FACS-sorted CD8+CD4-CCR7+CD45RA+ naive T cells. These receptors all come from a human donor in good health. Some libraries in this study had Jurkat cell RNA spiked in.

This clonotype was seen at least ten times. J is TRBJ1-1 and V is TRBV7-9; D unclear. CDR1 and CDR2 from the germline V gene are SEHNR and FQNEAQ (reference sequence). Trimming removed 5 bases at V and 7 bases at J, with 14 bases between. The CDR3 sequence is 13 residues long. CDR3 in amino acids: CASSTYQDREAFF. The CDR3 DNA sequence: TGTGCCAGCAGCACCTATCAGGACCGTGAAGCTTTCTTT.

There are many counts of this clonotype. The rearrangement uses TRBV19 and TRBJ2-2; maybe TRBD1 (5 bases). V dropped 6 bases and J dropped 0 bases, with 5 bases sitting between them. The CDR3 runs to 13 residues. Per germline, CDR1 LNHDA and CDR2 SQIVND (reference sequence). The CDR3 is CASRDTNTGELFF. The CDR3 DNA reads TGTGCCAGTAGGGACACGAACACCGGGGAGCTGTTTTTT.

This clonotype was counted between two and nine times. This rearrangement joins TRBV20-1 to TRBJ2-5, with D unresolved. V shed 1 base and J shed 7 bases, with 13 bases lying between them. Germline CDR1 is DFQATT and CDR2 is SNEGSKA (reference sequence). This CDR3 spans 13 amino acids. CDR3 residues: CSARGVALVTQYF. In DNA, the CDR3 is TGCAGTGCTAGAGGGGTCGCCCTAGTGACCCAGTACTTC.

This clonotype was detected many times. The chain recombines TRBV4-1 with TRBJ2-3; possible D gene TRBD2, 5 bases. This CDR3 contains 17 residues. The germline gives CDR1 MGHRA, CDR2 YSYEKL. Between the trimmed V and J ends, which lost 0 bases and 6 bases, there was a span of 19 bases. CDR3 loop: CASSQDQVGGLADTQYF. The CDR3 bases are TGCGCCAGCAGCCAAGATCAAGTAGGCGGGTTGGCCGATACGCAGTATTTT.

There are many counts of this clonotype. The chain combines TRBV12-3 or TRBV12-4 with TRBJ2-2, with TRBD2 identical over 8 bases. V gave up 6 bases and J gave up 3 bases; unmatched junction bases: 6. The CDR3 has 15 residues. In DNA form, the CDR3 reads TGTGCCAGCAGCGGACTAGCCCCCGACACCGGGGAGCTGTTTTTT. This codes for CASSGLAPDTGELFF.

This clonotype came up a few times. The chain combines TRBV19 with TRBJ2-2; no clear D. Germline V gives CDR1 LNHDA, CDR2 SQIVND (reference sequence). The ends were cut back, 2 bases at V and 1 base at J, with 11 bases in the middle. The CDR3 is made up of 16 amino acids. The CDR3 region has the DNA TGTGCCAGTAGTATAATGGGCAGGTTGAACACCGGGGAGCTGTTTTTT. Its protein is CASSIMGRLNTGELFF.

The J gene is TRBJ1-5, the V gene TRBV5-6; no clear D. V lost 1 base and J lost 3, with 14 bases in between. Germline CDR1 and CDR2: SGHDT and YYEEEE. The CDR3 sequence is 16 residues long. CDR3 region: CASSLKGGRNNQPQHF. The CDR3 nucleotides are TGTGCCAGCAGCTTGAAGGGTGGCCGGAACAATCAGCCCCAGCATTTT.

This clonotype showed up just a few times. The rearrangement joins TRBV12-3 or TRBV12-4 to TRBJ2-7, with D hard to call. CDR3 length: 13 amino acids. Between the trimmed V and J ends, which lost 5 bases and 2 bases, there was a span of 10 bases. The CDR3 spells CASSGNGTYEQYF. The CDR3, as DNA: TGTGCCAGCAGTGGGAACGGAACCTACGAGCAGTACTTC.

The sample holds many counts of this clonotype. The genes are TRBV4-3 and TRBJ1-1; 8 nucleotides match TRBD1. After removal of 0 bases from V and 0 bases from J, the junction contained 9 bases not matched to a gene. The CDR3 runs 18 residues. CDR1 is LGHNA, CDR2 YSLEER, per germline. CDR3 nucleotides: TGCGCCAGCAGCCAAGATCAGGGGGCAGGCGGAATGAACACTGAAGCTTTCTTT. Encoded protein: CASSQDQGAGGMNTEAFF.

In the case of this clonotype: A clone one base away is much larger, so this may be a read error. The chain couples TRBV4-1 to TRBJ1-1; 8 nucleotides line up with TRBD1. The V segment lost 4 bases and the J segment 4 bases; nucleotides outside the gene matches: 11. Germline values: CDR1 MGHRA, CDR2 YSYEKL. This CDR3 has 16 amino acids. The CDR3 is CASSRAPTGGSTEAFF. CDR3 nucleotide sequence: TGCGCCAGCAGCCGGGCTCCCACAGGGGGGAGCACTGAAGCTTTCTTT.

At least ten counts were recorded for this clonotype. The V gene is TRBV28, the J gene TRBJ1-5, with 8 bases matching TRBD1. This CDR3 contains 14 residues. The germline V gene has CDR1 MDHEN and CDR2 SYDVKM. The V and J ends lost 7 bases and 5 bases, in that order; junction bases with no gene match: 7. The CDR3, as DNA: TGTGCCAGCATGACAGGGGAGGTCTATCAGCCCCAGCATTTT. Its translation is CASMTGEVYQPQHF.

With regard to this clonotype: Lacking the conserved final phenylalanine or tryptophan, this CDR3 likely reflects a read error. In DNA form, the CDR3 reads TGTGCCAGCAGCTTGTCGGTGAACACTGAAGCTTTCTCT. Amino acid sequence: CASSLSVNTEAFS. The chain employs TRBV5-6 and TRBJ1-1; no clear D. This CDR3 has 13 residues. CDR1 is SGHDT and CDR2 is YYEEEE in the germline V gene. V dropped 1 base and J dropped 0 bases, with 4 bases sitting between them.

The rearrangement uses TRBV30 and TRBJ2-1; D is possibly TRBD2 (7 bases). V was pared by 1 base and J by 7 bases, with 11 bases between. CDR3 size: 13 residues. Germline V CDR1 and CDR2: GTSNPN, SVGIG (reference sequence). In nucleotides, the CDR3 is TGTGCCTGGAGTGGGCGGGGGCGGAATGAGCAGTTCTTC. Its protein product is CAWSGRGRNEQFF.

The table lists this clonotype with a few counts. The conserved phenylalanine or tryptophan is not found at the CDR3 terminus, so this likely reflects a read error. The genes are TRBV11-2 and TRBJ2-1; D remains unclear. The CDR3 is made up of 12 amino acids. Germline values: CDR1 SGHAT, CDR2 FQNNGV. V was clipped by 5 bases and J by 8 bases, with 10 bases between them. CDR3 sequence: CASSPQWDEQFL. The CDR3 nucleotides are TGTGCCAGCAGCCCCCAGTGGGATGAGCAGTTCCTC.

This clonotype has a count of ten or more. J is TRBJ2-7 and V is TRBV7-9, with 15 positions matching TRBD2. The junction had 9 bases not matched to a gene; V was cut back by 5 bases and J by 4 bases. From germline, CDR1 is SEHNR and CDR2 FQNEAQ (reference sequence). CDR3 size: 17 residues. The CDR3 coding sequence is TGTGCCAGCAGCCCACGGACTAGCGGGAGGGCCCAGTACGAGCAGTACTTC. This codes for CASSPRTSGRAQYEQYF. Filled out from reference TRBV7-9 and TRBJ2-7, the complete variable domain reads DTGVSQNPRHKITKRGQNVTFRCDPISEHNRLYWYRQTLGQGPEFLTYFQNEAQLEKSRLLSDRFSAERPKGSFSTLEIQRTEQGDSAMYLCASSPRTSGRAQYEQYFGPGTRLTVT.

This clonotype was recorded a few times. The V and J genes are TRBV7-9 and TRBJ2-5; possible D gene TRBD2, 6 bases. In germline, CDR1 is SEHNR, CDR2 FQNEAQ (reference sequence). With 3 bases removed from V and 1 base from J, the gap between germline ends came to 15 bases. This CDR3 has 16 amino acids. The CDR3 loop is CASSFGGVNGQETQYF. In DNA form, the CDR3 reads TGTGCCAGCAGCTTCGGAGGGGTGAACGGCCAAGAGACCCAGTACTTC.

This clonotype came up many times. This rearrangement joins TRBV23-1 to TRBJ2-1; D is tentatively TRBD1 or TRBD2 (5 bases each). TRBV23-1 is filed as an ORF, its function uncertain. The germline V and J ends were trimmed by 3 bases and 4 bases, with 22 bases remaining between them. The CDR3 has 18 residues. CDR3 sequence (DNA): TGCGCCAGCAGTCACACTAGGTGGGGCAGGGAAACGTACAATGAGCAGTTCTTC. It encodes CASSHTRWGRETYNEQFF.

A word on this clonotype: It is likely a read error, because the conserved phenylalanine at the end of the CDR3 is missing. The rearrangement uses TRBV7-6 and TRBJ1-1; 10 nucleotides line up with TRBD1. The CDR3 runs 15 residues. V dropped 4 bases and J dropped 5; count of bases not matched to a gene: 7. CDR1 and CDR2 (germline): SGHVS, FNYEAQ. The CDR3 loop is CASSWDRGSRTEAFI. The CDR3 DNA reads TGTGCCAGCAGCTGGGACAGGGGCTCGAGGACTGAAGCTTTCATT.

In its sample, this clonotype was seen many times. The chain carries TRBV6-5 and TRBJ2-5; 8 bases line up with TRBD2. From germline, CDR1 is MNHEY and CDR2 SVGAGI. After removal of 6 bases from V and 5 bases from J, the junction contained 14 bases not matched to a gene. The CDR3 consists of 16 residues. CDR3 bases: TGTGCCAGCAGCCAAATAGCGGGATATCGGGCCGAGACCCAGTACTTC. Encoded protein: CASSQIAGYRAETQYF.

In the case of this clonotype: This may arise from a read error, as a much more abundant clone is one base away. This chain links TRBV6-6 with TRBJ2-3; TRBD2 might be the D (6 bases). Germline values: CDR1 MNHNY, CDR2 SVGAGI (reference sequence). The CDR3 covers 15 residues. Trimming took off 0 bases at V and 6 bases at J, with 13 bases between the two ends. CDR3 DNA sequence: TGTGCCAGCAGTTACTCTGGGCGGAGGGGCGATACGCAGTATTTT. Translation gives CASSYSGRRGDTQYF.

Concerning this clonotype itself: A read error is possible here, since a much larger clone lies one base away. This rearrangement joins TRBV6-2 or TRBV6-3 to TRBJ1-5, with a weak D call TRBD1 (6 bases). Germline V CDR1 and CDR2: MNHEY, SVGEGT. CDR3 length: 12 amino acids. The CDR3 reads CTSRTANQPQHF. For the CDR3, the DNA is TGTACCAGCCGGACAGCTAATCAGCCCCAGCATTTT.

As concerns this clonotype: A read error may explain this, as a much larger clone is one base away. Without the conserved terminal phenylalanine or tryptophan, this CDR3 likely stems from a read error. The J gene is TRBJ2-1, the V gene TRBV24-1; 9 bases agree with TRBD2. V dropped 7 bases and J dropped 5; count of bases not matched to a gene: 2. The CDR3 sequence is 13 residues long. Germline V gene sequence: CDR1 KGHDR, CDR2 SFDVKD. Here the CDR3 DNA reads TGTGCCACCAGGACTAGCGGAAACAATGAGCAGTTCCTC. It encodes CATRTSGNNEQFL.

This clonotype was seen at least ten times. CDR3 in amino acids: CASSNGAWSNTEAFF. The CDR3 nucleotides read TGTGCCAGCAGTAATGGGGCATGGTCAAACACTGAAGCTTTCTTT. The chain combines TRBV6-2 or TRBV6-3 with TRBJ1-1, with TRBD1 as a possible D gene (5 bases). The germline CDR1 and CDR2 sequences are MNHEY and SVGEGT. The CDR3 spans 15 residues. Trimming shortened V by 5 bases and J by 2 bases, and 15 bases separated the two germline ends.

Concerning this clonotype itself: An end of the junction differs from the germline gene, which may be a read error. The chain carries TRBV9 and TRBJ1-1; maybe TRBD1 (6 bases). Germline-derived CDR1 and CDR2 are SGDLS and YYNGEE. The CDR3 covers 13 residues. The CDR3 protein is CACSVGGSTEAFF. The CDR3 DNA reads as TGTGCCTGCAGCGTAGGGGGGAGCACTGAAGCTTTCTTT.

The chain has TRBV7-9 and TRBJ2-1; D is ambiguous. V lost 3 bases and J lost 3, with 6 bases in between. Germline CDR1 reads SEHNR; CDR2 reads FQNEAQ (reference sequence). The CDR3 covers 13 residues. The CDR3 coding sequence is TGTGCCAGCAGCTTCTATCTCTACAATGAGCAGTTCTTC. Protein sequence: CASSFYLYNEQFF. The entire variable domain, with the rest obtained from reference TRBV7-9 and TRBJ2-1, is as follows: DTGVSQNPRHKITKRGQNVTFRCDPISEHNRLYWYRQTLGQGPEFLTYFQNEAQLEKSRLLSDRFSAERPKGSFSTLEIQRTEQGDSAMYLCASSFYLYNEQFFGPGTRLTVL.

This clonotype showed up many times. CDR3 sequence: CASRVDWGAPPDTQYF. In DNA form, the CDR3 reads TGTGCCAGCAGAGTTGACTGGGGGGCCCCCCCAGATACGCAGTATTTT. The gene calls are TRBV6-5 and TRBJ2-3; D is perhaps TRBD1 or TRBD2 (6 bases each). V lost 6 bases and J 4 bases, leaving 20 bases between the germline ends. The CDR3 spans 16 residues. Germline V gene lookup returns CDR1 MNHEY and CDR2 SVGAGI.

This clonotype occurred many times. The chain uses TRBV4-2 and TRBJ1-1; D unresolved. In germline, CDR1 is LGHNA, CDR2 YNFKEQ. This CDR3 has 14 residues. Trimming removed 2 bases at V and 7 bases at J, with 14 bases between. The CDR3 protein is CASSQTTASYEAFF. As DNA, the CDR3 is TGTGCCAGCAGCCAAACCACGGCCTCCTATGAAGCTTTCTTT.

This clonotype was detected many times. The gene calls are TRBV4-2 and TRBJ2-7, with TRBD1 matching 7 bases. The CDR3 runs 15 residues. CDR1 is LGHNA, CDR2 YNFKEQ, per germline. The J segment lost 4 bases and the V segment lost 0 bases, leaving 6 bases of the junction unmatched. The chain's CDR3 is CASSQEVGRGYEQYF. The CDR3 region has the DNA TGTGCCAGCAGCCAAGAGGTGGGCAGGGGGTACGAGCAGTACTTC.

The gene calls are TRBV29-1 and TRBJ2-1; the D gene is possibly TRBD2 (5 bases). CDR1 is SQVTM and CDR2 is ANQGSEA in the germline V gene. The ends were cut back, 4 bases at V and 9 bases at J, with 19 bases in the middle. CDR3 length: 14 residues. The CDR3 DNA follows: TGCAGCGTTGGGCTGGAGGCACCGTTCGGTGAGCAGTTCTTC. Protein product: CSVGLEAPFGEQFF.

In its sample, this clonotype was seen many times. V usage is TRBV2 and J usage is TRBJ2-5; TRBD1 is a possible D gene (6 bases). Germline values: CDR1 SNHLY, CDR2 FYNNEI. V lost 7 bases to trimming and J lost 4 bases, with 13 bases between them. This CDR3 has 13 amino acids. The CDR3 DNA reads TGTGCCAGCACCAGGGGCGCCCGAGAGACCCAGTACTTC. Its translation: CASTRGARETQYF. The whole variable domain, remainder taken from reference TRBV2 and TRBJ2-5, is EPEVTQTPSHQVTQMGQEVILRCVPISNHLYFYWYRQILGQKVEFLVSFYNNEISEKSEIFDDQFSVERPDGSNFTLKIRSTKLEDSAMYFCASTRGARETQYFGPGTRLLVL.